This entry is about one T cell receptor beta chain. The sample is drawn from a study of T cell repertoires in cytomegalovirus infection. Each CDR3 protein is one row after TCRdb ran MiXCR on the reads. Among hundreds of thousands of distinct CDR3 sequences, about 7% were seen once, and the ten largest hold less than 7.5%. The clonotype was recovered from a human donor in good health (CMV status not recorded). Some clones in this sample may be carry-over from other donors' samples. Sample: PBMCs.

This chain's CDR3 is CASSLAGRPTYNEQFF. CDR3 coding DNA: TGTGCCAGCAGCTTAGCGGGCAGGCCTACCTACAATGAGCAGTTCTTC. The chain recombines TRBV7-9 with TRBJ2-1; D gene ambiguous. V lost 0 bases and J lost 2, with 11 bases in between. Germline V lookup: CDR1 SEHNR, CDR2 FQNEAQ (reference sequence). The CDR3 has 16 amino acids. Full variable domain (missing parts from reference TRBV7-9 and TRBJ2-1): DTGVSQNPRHKITKRGQNVTFRCDPISEHNRLYWYRQTLGQGPEFLTYFQNEAQLEKSRLLSDRFSAERPKGSFSTLEIQRTEQGDSAMYLCASSLAGRPTYNEQFFGPGTRLTVL.